This is a list of T cell receptor beta chains from one sample in a study of Ad26.COV2.S vaccination and SARS-CoV-2 variants. Sequencing used immunoSEQ multiplex PCR; TCRdb keeps in-frame clones, though not all of them. The repertoire consists of 400,000 to 500,000 clones, with roughly 88% occurring once and the leading ten covering 3.6%. The specimen was peripheral blood, collected in a trial of Ad26.COV2.S vaccine versus placebo. The receptor source for this set is a person between 18 and 59 years old who received the Ad26.COV2.S COVID-19 vaccine or a placebo. The CDR3 runs from the conserved cysteine through the conserved F or W. The D gene is left open where the match is weak. The size entry is marked missing in some rows and otherwise reads once, few, many or a size class.

size,J,V,D,CDR3,DNA
-,TRBJ2-1,TRBV4-1,TRBD1,CASSPTGARSSYNEQFF,TGCGCCAGCAGCCCCACAGGGGCTAGAAGCTCCTACAATGAGCAGTTCTTC
-,TRBJ1-2,TRBV7-9,-,CASSPLEGIYGYTF,TGTGCCAGCAGCCCGCTGGAGGGAATCTATGGCTACACCTTC
-,TRBJ1-4,TRBV18,TRBD1,CASSRRQGMTTNEKLFF,TGTGCCAGCTCACGTAGACAGGGAATGACAACTAATGAAAAACTGTTTTTT
-,TRBJ2-1,TRBV4-1,TRBD2,CASSQGLAGIGEQFF,TGCGCCAGCAGCCAAGGACTAGCGGGGATCGGTGAGCAGTTCTTC
-,TRBJ1-5,TRBV30,-,CAWSVSGSNQPQHF,TGTGCCTGGAGTGTATCAGGGAGCAATCAGCCCCAGCATTTT
-,TRBJ1-5,TRBV6-6,TRBD1,CASSWDRGGAQHF,TGTGCCAGCAGTTGGGACAGGGGTGGGGCCCAGCATTTT
-,TRBJ1-1,TRBV30,-,CAWSVSLNTEAFF,TGTGCCTGGAGTGTTTCGTTGAACACTGAAGCTTTCTTT
-,TRBJ2-7,TRBV7-2,-,CASSSNGGTSYEQYF,TGTGCCAGCAGCTCGAACGGGGGAACCTCCTACGAGCAGTACTTC
few,TRBJ1-5,TRBV29-1,-,CSVEVTGPNQPQHF,TGCAGCGTTGAGGTAACAGGGCCCAATCAGCCCCAGCATTTT
once,TRBJ2-1,TRBV7-3,-,CASSAGVGEQFF,TGTGCCAGCAGTGCCGGGGTGGGTGAGCAGTTCTTC
once,TRBJ2-2,TRBV18,-,CASSPRSTGELFF,TGTGCCAGCTCACCAAGGTCCACCGGGGAGCTGTTTTTT
-,TRBJ2-2,TRBV19,-,CASLSGELFF,TGTGCCAGTCTAAGCGGGGAGCTGTTTTTT
-,TRBJ1-3,TRBV11-3,-,CASSRGRNTIYF,TGTGCCAGCAGCCGGGGACGAAACACCATATATTTT
once,TRBJ2-3,TRBV9,-,CASSSEQGRTDTQYF,TGTGCCAGCAGCTCAGAACAGGGACGCACAGATACGCAGTATTTT
-,TRBJ2-7,TRBV6-5,-,CASREAHEQYF,TGTGCCAGCAGGGAGGCCCACGAGCAGTACTTC
-,TRBJ1-4,TRBV5-5,-,CASSLRPHLENEKLFF,TGTGCCAGCAGCTTACGGCCACACCTAGAGAATGAAAAACTGTTTTTT
-,TRBJ2-3,TRBV3-1/TRBV3-2,-,CASSFTGPETDTQYF,TGTGCCAGCAGCTTCACAGGCCCCGAGACGGATACGCAGTATTTT
-,TRBJ1-2,TRBV11-2,-,CASSSTGYYGYTF,TGTGCCAGCAGCTCAACAGGGTACTATGGCTACACCTTC
-,TRBJ2-7,TRBV7-2,-,CASSLTGYEQYF,TGTGCCAGCAGCCTGACAGGCTACGAGCAGTACTTC
-,TRBJ1-1,TRBV6-6,TRBD1,CASSPTGAGAFF,TGTGCCAGCAGTCCAACAGGGGCTGGGGCTTTCTTT
-,TRBJ2-6,TRBV5-1,-,CASSVRGNSGANVLTF,TGCGCCAGCAGCGTGAGAGGGAACTCTGGGGCCAACGTCCTGACTTTC
-,TRBJ2-2,TRBV9,TRBD2,CASSVVSREGGELFF,TGTGCCAGCAGCGTAGTATCCAGGGAGGGCGGGGAGCTGTTTTTT
-,TRBJ1-1,TRBV11-1,-,CASTVDSAVEAFF,TGTGCCAGCACGGTTGATTCGGCGGTAGAAGCTTTCTTT
few,TRBJ2-7,TRBV11-2,-,CASRRSGGTEQYF,TGTGCCAGCAGGCGTAGTGGTGGAACCGAGCAGTACTTC
-,TRBJ1-6,TRBV6-5,-,CASSPYNSPLHF,TGTGCCAGCAGTCCTTATAATTCACCCCTCCACTTT
few,TRBJ1-2,TRBV30,-,CAWSASNYGYTF,TGTGCCTGGAGTGCCAGCAACTATGGCTACACCTTC
-,TRBJ2-3,TRBV11-2,TRBD2,CASSPPGLAGESTDTQYF,TGTGCCAGCAGCCCCCCGGGACTAGCGGGGGAGAGCACAGATACGCAGTATTTT
-,TRBJ1-1,TRBV28,-,CASSPSTGSTEAFF,TGTGCCAGCTCCCCTTCGACGGGGAGCACTGAAGCTTTCTTT
-,TRBJ1-5,TRBV18,TRBD1,CASSPQPSGQGSQPQHF,TGTGCCAGCTCACCACAACCGTCGGGACAGGGGAGTCAGCCCCAGCATTTT
-,TRBJ1-1,TRBV3-1/TRBV3-2,-,CASSPNRDGEAFF,TGTGCCAGCAGCCCAAACAGGGACGGTGAAGCTTTCTTT
-,TRBJ2-2,TRBV19,TRBD1,CASSIGSGTANTGELFF,TGTGCCAGTAGTATAGGCTCCGGGACAGCGAACACCGGGGAGCTGTTTTTT
-,TRBJ1-1,TRBV6-6,TRBD1,CASRSRTGRDTEAFF,TGTGCCAGCAGGAGTCGGACAGGGAGGGACACTGAAGCTTTCTTT
-,TRBJ1-4,TRBV6-6,TRBD1,CASSYFRGQEKLFF,TGTGCCAGCAGTTACTTCCGGGGACAGGAAAAACTGTTTTTT
-,TRBJ1-1,TRBV5-1,TRBD1,CASSRTGPNTEAFF,TGCGCCAGCAGCCGGACAGGGCCGAACACTGAAGCTTTCTTT